One sample yielded the 16 T cell receptor beta chains listed below, sequenced in a study of blood T cells in healthy people across ages. Primed by a sample-barcoded 5' primer and a J-beta primer mix, a second PCR proceeded for about 6 to 12 cycles. TCRdb recomputed calls from the 5' RACE reads with MiXCR, one row per CDR3 protein. Of 1,300,000 or so distinct CDR3 sequences listed, approximately 59% are singletons. The material sequenced was blood. Receptors were obtained from a man aged 18 to 30 in good health.

The chain has TRBV4-1 and TRBJ2-3, with D possibly TRBD2 on 7 matching bases. The CDR3 is 16 residues long. V lost 2 bases, J lost 4 bases, and 16 bases lay in between. Germline CDR1 reads MGHRA; CDR2 reads YSYEKL. The CDR3 loop reads CASSQFVGGAPDTQYF. In DNA form, the CDR3 reads TGCGCCAGCAGCCAATTCGTGGGGGGGGCCCCAGATACGCAGTATTTT.

The CDR3 reads CASSQGEGSGYGYTF. CDR3 in DNA: TGTGCCAGCAGCCAAGGAGAAGGGAGTGGCTATGGCTACACCTTC. V gene TRBV4-2 combines with J gene TRBJ1-2; D is unresolved. The V gene lost 1 base and the J gene lost 4 bases, with 13 bases spanning the gap. Germline V CDR1 and CDR2: LGHNA, YNFKEQ. This CDR3 is built from 15 residues.

Worth noting for this clonotype: At one end, the junction sequence differs from germline, possibly due to a read error. V usage is TRBV4-1 and J usage is TRBJ2-1; TRBD2 agrees at 8 bases. This CDR3 is 16 amino acids long. Germline V gene data show CDR1 as MGHRA and CDR2 as YSYEKL. The CDR3 sequence: CASSQGVTSGYNEQSF. The CDR3 DNA follows: TGCGCCAGCAGCCAAGGAGTTACTAGCGGTTACAATGAGCAGTCCTTC.

The chain is built from TRBV6-6 and TRBJ1-2; 7 bases map to TRBD1. This CDR3 region has 15 residues. The V segment lost 0 bases and the J segment 7 bases; nucleotides outside the gene matches: 8. Germline assignment: CDR1 MNHNY and CDR2 SVGAGI (reference sequence). This CDR3 is CASSYSGGGVVGYTF. CDR3 sequence (DNA): TGTGCCAGCAGTTACTCGGGAGGGGGCGTCGTTGGCTACACCTTC.

The CDR3 loop reads CASSPVHLNEQFF. CDR3 DNA: TGTGCCAGCAGCCCAGTTCACCTCAATGAGCAGTTCTTC. The chain couples TRBV13 to TRBJ2-1; D gene ambiguous. V lost 5 bases and J lost 6, with 11 bases in between. The germline gives CDR1 PRHDT, CDR2 FYEKMQ (reference sequence). The CDR3 extends over 13 amino acids.

This chain uses TRBV29-1 with TRBJ2-1, with 10 bases lining up with TRBD2. Germline V CDR1 and CDR2: SQVTM, ANQGSEA. The CDR3 is 13 amino acids. V trimming: 2 bases; J trimming: 8 bases; junction bases outside the gene matches: 3. CDR3: CSVESGRADEQFF. The CDR3 coding sequence is TGCAGCGTTGAAAGCGGGAGGGCCGATGAGCAGTTCTTC.

This clonotype was seen a few times. The genes are TRBV3-1 and TRBJ1-2; D is unclear. The CDR3 length is 17 residues. CDR1 is LGHDT, CDR2 YNNKEL, per germline (reference sequence). The V end lost 0 bases, the J end lost 1 base, and 15 bases lay between the germline ends. CDR3 amino acids: CASSQDESGFINYGYTF. The CDR3 DNA is TGTGCCAGCAGCCAAGATGAATCCGGGTTTATTAACTATGGCTACACCTTC.

The chain uses TRBV5-1 and TRBJ2-2, with TRBD2 matching over 11 bases. CDR1 is SGHRS, CDR2 YFSETQ, per germline. V was pared by 0 bases and J by 3 bases, with 7 bases of the junction left unmatched. The CDR3 is 18 residues long. The CDR3 sequence is CASSLVASGGTYTGELFF. In DNA, the CDR3 is TGCGCCAGCAGCTTGGTCGCTAGCGGGGGGACATACACCGGGGAGCTGTTTTTT.

The chain carries TRBV12-3 or TRBV12-4 and TRBJ1-1, with 8 bases lining up with TRBD1. The CDR3 is 15 amino acids. After removal of 2 bases from V and 11 bases from J, the junction contained 13 bases not matched to a gene. The CDR3 DNA is TGTGCCAGCAGTTTATACGGGACAGGACATCTTCGGGCTTTCTTT. Amino acid sequence: CASSLYGTGHLRAFF.

This clonotype was seen only once. The V and J genes are TRBV24-1 and TRBJ2-3; D is undetermined. V dropped 4 bases and J dropped 0 bases, with 10 bases sitting between them. The CDR3 has 15 amino acids. Germline CDR1 and CDR2: KGHDR and SFDVKD. CDR3 loop: CATSEGAASTDTQYF. The CDR3 nucleotides are TGTGCCACCAGTGAAGGAGCAGCTAGCACAGATACGCAGTATTTT.

The V gene is TRBV5-1, the J gene TRBJ2-1; 8 positions match TRBD1. This CDR3 is built from 14 residues. Trimming cost V 3 bases and J 9 bases; bases outside gene matches: 8. Germline V gene lookup returns CDR1 SGHRS and CDR2 YFSETQ. The CDR3 DNA reads as TGCGCCAGCAGCTGGAGGACAGGGACGGGTGAGCAGTTCTTC. Its translation: CASSWRTGTGEQFF.

The chain uses TRBV11-2 and TRBJ2-7; D not certain. CDR1 is SGHAT and CDR2 is FQNNGV in the germline V gene. CDR3 size: 14 residues. Trimming left V 5 bases short and J 2 bases short, with 13 bases between. The CDR3 region has the DNA TGTGCCAGCAGCGCCCCCGTAGTACCCTACGAGCAGTACTTC. Amino acids: CASSAPVVPYEQYF.

The chain carries TRBV30 and TRBJ2-3; D may be TRBD2 (6 bases). Trimming pared 3 bases from V and 3 bases from J, leaving 13 bases between. The V gene's germline CDR1 is GTSNPN and CDR2 SVGIG (reference sequence). There are 14 residues in the CDR3. The CDR3 DNA follows: TGTGCCTGGAGCGGCGGGAAGGAGACAGATACGCAGTATTTT. Translated, it gives CAWSGGKETDTQYF.

V is TRBV9 and J is TRBJ2-2, with 10 bases matching TRBD2. Germline trimming cut 3 bases from V and 0 bases from J; bases unmatched to any gene: 5. The germline V gene has CDR1 SGDLS and CDR2 YYNGEE. CDR3 length: 17 amino acids. CDR3 in DNA: TGTGCCAGCAGCGGATCTAGCGGGGGAACGAACACCGGGGAGCTGTTTTTT. It codes for CASSGSSGGTNTGELFF.

This clonotype was picked up a small number of times. The chain couples TRBV2 to TRBJ2-7; D call uncertain. The germline V gene has CDR1 SNHLY and CDR2 FYNNEI. Trimming took off 4 bases at V and 3 bases at J, with 10 bases between the two ends. The CDR3 contains 13 residues. This CDR3 is CASSVRTGYEQYF. DNA for the CDR3: TGTGCCAGCAGTGTCCGGACGGGCTACGAGCAGTACTTC.

CDR3 in amino acids: CSARPTRGDNQPQHF. Here the CDR3 DNA reads TGCAGTGCTCGACCCACCAGGGGAGACAATCAGCCCCAGCATTTT. This rearrangement joins TRBV20-1 to TRBJ1-5, with D tentatively TRBD1 (6 bases). In germline, CDR1 is DFQATT, CDR2 SNEGSKA (reference sequence). CDR3 length: 15 residues. V was clipped by 5 bases and J by 3 bases, with 17 bases between them.